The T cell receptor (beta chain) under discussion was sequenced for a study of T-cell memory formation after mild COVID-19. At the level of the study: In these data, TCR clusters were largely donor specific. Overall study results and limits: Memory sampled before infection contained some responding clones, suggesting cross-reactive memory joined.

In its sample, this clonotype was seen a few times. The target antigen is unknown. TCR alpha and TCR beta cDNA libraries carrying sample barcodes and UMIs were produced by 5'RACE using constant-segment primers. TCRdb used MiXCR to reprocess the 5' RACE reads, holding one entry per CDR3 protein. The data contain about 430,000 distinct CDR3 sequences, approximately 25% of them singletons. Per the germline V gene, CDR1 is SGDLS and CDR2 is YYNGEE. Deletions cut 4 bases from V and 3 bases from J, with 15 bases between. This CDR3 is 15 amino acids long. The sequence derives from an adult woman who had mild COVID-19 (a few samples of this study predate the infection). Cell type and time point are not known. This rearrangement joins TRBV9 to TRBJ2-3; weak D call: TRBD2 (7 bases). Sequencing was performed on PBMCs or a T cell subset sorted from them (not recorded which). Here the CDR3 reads CASSPREGGTDTQYF. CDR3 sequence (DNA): TGTGCCAGCAGCCCACGTGAGGGGGGGACAGATACGCAGTATTTT.